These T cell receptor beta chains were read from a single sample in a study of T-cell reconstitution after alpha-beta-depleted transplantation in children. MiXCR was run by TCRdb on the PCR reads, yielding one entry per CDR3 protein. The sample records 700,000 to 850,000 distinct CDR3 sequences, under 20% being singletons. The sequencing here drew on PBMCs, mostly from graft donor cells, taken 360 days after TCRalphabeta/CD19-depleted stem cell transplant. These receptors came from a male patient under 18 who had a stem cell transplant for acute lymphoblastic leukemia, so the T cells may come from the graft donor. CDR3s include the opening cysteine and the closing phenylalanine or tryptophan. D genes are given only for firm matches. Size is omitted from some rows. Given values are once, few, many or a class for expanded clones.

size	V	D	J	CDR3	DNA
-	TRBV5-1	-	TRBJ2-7	CASSLTPGVGEQYF	TGCGCCAGCAGCTTGACCCCAGGGGTGGGCGAGCAGTACTTC
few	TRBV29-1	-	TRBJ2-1	CSVVPSYNEQFF	TGCAGCGTTGTTCCCTCTTACAATGAGCAGTTCTTC
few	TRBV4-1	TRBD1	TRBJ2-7	CASSHSGTGISEQYF	TGCGCCAGCAGCCATTCCGGGACAGGGATCTCCGAGCAGTACTTC
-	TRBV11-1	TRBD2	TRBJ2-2	CASSSTPGLAGENTGELFF	TGTGCCAGCAGCTCCACGCCTGGACTAGCGGGAGAGAACACCGGGGAGCTGTTTTTT
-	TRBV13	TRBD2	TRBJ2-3	CASSITSVPDTQYF	TGTGCCAGCAGCATAACTAGCGTACCAGATACGCAGTATTTT
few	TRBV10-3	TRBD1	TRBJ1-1	CAITPTGDKTEAFF	TGTGCCATCACGCCGACAGGGGATAAGACTGAAGCTTTCTTT
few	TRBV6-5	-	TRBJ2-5	CASSYSGRGETQYF	TGTGCCAGCAGTTACAGTGGGAGAGGGGAGACCCAGTACTTC
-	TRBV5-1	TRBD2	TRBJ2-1	CASSEGTSGRDEQFF	TGCGCCAGCAGCGAAGGGACTAGCGGGCGGGATGAGCAGTTCTTC
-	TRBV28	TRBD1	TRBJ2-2	CASSLGVQGAGELFF	TGTGCCAGCAGTTTGGGTGTACAGGGGGCCGGGGAGCTGTTTTTT
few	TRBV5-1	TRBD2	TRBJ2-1	CASSYLASGRGHNEQFF	TGCGCCAGCAGCTACCTTGCTAGCGGGAGGGGGCACAATGAGCAGTTCTTC
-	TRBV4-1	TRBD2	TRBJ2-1	CASSQASGRRVTEQFF	TGCGCCAGCAGCCAAGCGAGCGGGAGGCGAGTTACTGAGCAGTTCTTC
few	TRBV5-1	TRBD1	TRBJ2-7	CASGLTGSYEQYF	TGCGCCAGTGGTTTGACAGGGAGCTACGAGCAGTACTTC
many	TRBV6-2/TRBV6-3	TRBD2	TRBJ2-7	CASRGTRVAYEQYF	TGTGCCAGCAGAGGGACTAGAGTGGCCTACGAGCAGTACTTC
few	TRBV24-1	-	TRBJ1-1	CATSDPGTEYEAFF	TGTGCCACCAGTGATCCCGGGACGGAGTATGAAGCTTTCTTT
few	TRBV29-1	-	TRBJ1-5	CSVGIGVGNQPQHF	TGCAGCGTTGGAATCGGGGTCGGCAATCAGCCCCAGCATTTT
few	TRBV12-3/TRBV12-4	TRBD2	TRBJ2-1	CASSLPGLAGGIKQFF	TGTGCCAGCAGTTTACCGGGACTAGCGGGAGGAATAAAGCAGTTCTTC
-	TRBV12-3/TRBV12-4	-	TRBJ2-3	CASSLGWGASTDTQYF	TGTGCCAGCAGTCTTGGGTGGGGCGCGAGCACAGATACGCAGTATTTT
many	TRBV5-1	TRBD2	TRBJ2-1	CASSLGLADYNEQFF	TGTGCCAGCAGTTTGGGACTAGCGGACTACAATGAGCAGTTCTTC
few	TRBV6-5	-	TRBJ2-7	CASSYLFGGQNVYEQYF	TGTGCCAGCAGTTACTTGTTCGGGGGGCAGAATGTCTACGAGCAGTACTTC
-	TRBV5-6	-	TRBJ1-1	CASSFVFPGTEAFF	TGTGCCAGCAGCTTTGTCTTTCCGGGAACTGAAGCTTTCTTT
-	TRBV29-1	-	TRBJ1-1	CSADLGGMNTEAFF	TGCAGCGCCGACTTAGGGGGGATGAACACTGAAGCTTTCTTT